The 20 T cell receptor beta chains presented below share a single source sample, sequenced in a study of T cell repertoires in cytomegalovirus infection. TCRdb re-called the reads through MiXCR, storing one row per CDR3 protein. The sample lists about 490,000 distinct CDR3 sequences; approximately 17% were seen once. Input material: CD8+ T cells from PBMCs. The receptors here all came from a human donor in good health (CMV status not recorded). Some clones in this sample may be carry-over from other donors' samples.

Many counts were recorded for this clonotype. This chain joins TRBV10-3 and TRBJ2-7; no reliable D call. Germline V gene data show CDR1 as ENHRY and CDR2 as SYGVKD. The CDR3 sequence is 14 residues long. Trimming removed 2 bases at V and 4 bases at J, with 12 bases between. CDR3 protein: CAISEPNGGYEQYF. The DNA for the CDR3 is TGTGCCATCAGTGAGCCTAACGGCGGATACGAGCAGTACTTC.

The chain combines TRBV7-9 with TRBJ1-2; no firm D call. Trimming shortened V by 0 bases and J by 6 bases, and 8 bases separated the two germline ends. The CDR3 extends over 13 amino acids. CDR1 SEHNR and CDR2 FQNEAQ come from the germline V gene (reference sequence). DNA for the CDR3: TGTGCCAGCAGCTTAGCTGTTGGCCATGGCTACACCTTC. Translated: CASSLAVGHGYTF.

This clonotype was seen repeatedly, ten times or more. This chain joins TRBV6-5 and TRBJ1-5; D is perhaps TRBD1 (5 bases). V was clipped by 2 bases and J by 6 bases, with 8 bases between them. The length of the CDR3 is 13 residues. Germline CDR1 is MNHEY and CDR2 is SVGAGI. This CDR3 reads CASSYRGSQPQHF. As DNA, the CDR3 is TGTGCCAGCAGTTACAGGGGTAGTCAGCCCCAGCATTTT.

This clonotype was recorded a few times. The rearrangement joins TRBV5-4 to TRBJ2-2; 15 nucleotides align to TRBD2. The CDR3 contains 16 residues. The junction had 4 bases not matched to a gene; V was cut back by 3 bases and J by 7 bases. Germline values: CDR1 SGHNT, CDR2 YYREEE (reference sequence). The CDR3: CASSWGLAGGGGELFF. The CDR3 region has the DNA TGTGCCAGCAGCTGGGGACTAGCGGGAGGTGGCGGGGAGCTGTTTTTT.

Remarks on this clonotype: This could be a read error, since a much larger clone is one nucleotide away. Given the absence of the conserved phenylalanine or tryptophan at the CDR3 end, a read error is likely. J is TRBJ2-5 and V is TRBV4-2; D is tentatively TRBD1 or TRBD2 (6 bases each). CDR3 size: 16 residues. V was trimmed by 2 bases and J by 1 base, leaving 14 bases between them. The germline V gene has CDR1 LGHNA and CDR2 YNFKEQ. The CDR3 spells CASSQSTGAIQETQYL. The CDR3 DNA sequence: TGTGCCAGCAGCCAATCTACGGGGGCTATCCAAGAGACCCAGTACTTA.

There are a few counts of this clonotype. The CDR3 DNA follows: TGTGCCAGCAGCCCCCCCTGGGTCCAAGAGACCCAGTACTTC. Amino acids: CASSPPWVQETQYF. The chain joins TRBV28 to TRBJ2-5; D uncertain. CDR3 length equals 14 residues. V was pared by 6 bases and J by 1 base, with 12 bases between. Germline-derived CDR1 and CDR2 are MDHEN and SYDVKM.

There are many counts of this clonotype. This chain connects TRBV12-3 or TRBV12-4 to TRBJ1-2; D is unresolved. This CDR3 has 14 residues. Trimming shortened V by 5 bases and J by 6 bases, and 16 bases separated the two germline ends. This CDR3 is CASSPLSFPNGYTF. The CDR3 DNA reads as TGTGCCAGCAGTCCCCTCAGTTTCCCAAATGGCTACACCTTC.

This clonotype was detected many times. The CDR3 sequence: CASSLEAGKDEQYF. For the CDR3, the DNA is TGTGCCAGCAGCTTAGAGGCGGGGAAGGACGAGCAGTACTTC. This sequence joins TRBV7-9 and TRBJ2-7, with D maybe TRBD2 (6 bases). V lost 1 base and J lost 5, with 12 bases in between. The CDR3 runs 14 residues. The germline gives CDR1 SEHNR, CDR2 FQNEAQ (reference sequence).

The chain recombines TRBV5-6 with TRBJ2-7; TRBD2 matches at 9 bases. The CDR3 is 14 amino acids. Germline V CDR1 and CDR2: SGHDT, YYEEEE. The V gene end was trimmed by 3 bases and the J gene end by 5 bases; junction bases not matched to a gene: 6. CDR3 coding DNA: TGTGCCAGCAGCTCGGGACTAGCTAGGAACGAGCAGTACTTC. This sequence encodes CASSSGLARNEQYF. The variable domain in full, with the rest retrieved from reference TRBV5-6 and TRBJ2-7, is DAGVTQSPTHLIKTRGQQVTLRCSPKSGHDTVSWYQQALGQGPQFIFQYYEEEERQRGNFPDRFSGHQFPNYSSELNVNALLLGDSALYLCASSSGLARNEQYFGPGTRLTVT.

The chain couples TRBV5-6 to TRBJ2-7, with a tentative D call TRBD2 (6 bases). Trimming cost V 4 bases and J 5 bases, with 19 bases left between them. The V gene's germline CDR1 is SGHDT and CDR2 YYEEEE. The CDR3 runs to 15 residues. The DNA of the CDR3 is TGTGCCAGCAGCGCGTGGGGGGTGGGAGAGGACGAGCAGTACTTC. It yields the protein CASSAWGVGEDEQYF.

This clonotype turned up a few times. The CDR3 protein is CASSFPREGGSNTGELFF. CDR3 coding DNA: TGTGCCAGCAGCTTCCCCCGTGAGGGAGGGTCGAACACCGGGGAGCTGTTTTTT. The J gene is TRBJ2-2, the V gene TRBV7-9, with TRBD2 identical over 7 bases. This CDR3 has 18 amino acids. Trimming cost V 3 bases and J 0 bases; bases outside gene matches: 10. Germline-derived CDR1 and CDR2 are SEHNR and FQNEAQ (reference sequence). Together with reference TRBV7-9 and TRBJ2-2, the CDR3 gives the full variable domain: DTGVSQNPRHKITKRGQNVTFRCDPISEHNRLYWYRQTLGQGPEFLTYFQNEAQLEKSRLLSDRFSAERPKGSFSTLEIQRTEQGDSAMYLCASSFPREGGSNTGELFFGEGSRLTVL.

This clonotype was counted a few times. The chain carries TRBV6-2 or TRBV6-3 and TRBJ2-3; D unresolved. Trimming took off 2 bases at V and 4 bases at J, with 13 bases between the two ends. This CDR3 region has 15 residues. Germline assignment: CDR1 MNHEY and CDR2 SVGEGT. DNA of the CDR3: TGTGCCAGCAGTTACGGGCCCTATCCTCCAGATACGCAGTATTTT. Its translation is CASSYGPYPPDTQYF.

Many counts were recorded for this clonotype. This chain uses TRBV12-3 or TRBV12-4 with TRBJ2-5; D unclear. V dropped 2 bases and J dropped 4 bases, with 2 bases sitting between them. There are 11 residues in the CDR3. The CDR3 loop reads CASSLLETQYF. The DNA of the CDR3 is TGTGCCAGCAGTTTATTAGAGACCCAGTACTTC.

This clonotype has at least ten counts. This chain joins TRBV7-2 and TRBJ1-2; a possible D gene is TRBD1 (6 bases). The length of the CDR3 is 13 residues. Deletions cut 6 bases from V and 0 bases from J, with 8 bases between. The V gene's germline CDR1 is SGHTA and CDR2 FQGNSA. The CDR3 loop reads CASRGQPNYGYTF. The DNA of the CDR3 is TGTGCCAGCAGAGGACAGCCTAACTATGGCTACACCTTC.

The rearrangement joins TRBV12-3 or TRBV12-4 to TRBJ2-1, with 8 bases aligning to TRBD2. This CDR3 is 15 amino acids long. Unmatched junction bases numbered 11, after V lost 6 bases and J lost 7 bases. CDR3 protein: CASRIYGGAGNEQFF. CDR3 nucleotide sequence: TGTGCCAGCAGGATATACGGGGGGGCGGGGAATGAGCAGTTCTTC.

A few counts support this clonotype. The rearrangement links TRBV29-1 to TRBJ1-4; D gene uncertain. Germline CDR1 and CDR2: SQVTM and ANQGSEA. With 5 bases removed from V and 0 bases from J, the gap between germline ends came to 10 bases. The CDR3 extends over 14 amino acids. The CDR3 sequence is CSVSQVTTNEKLFF. The CDR3 bases are TGCAGCGTTTCCCAAGTTACAACTAATGAAAAACTGTTTTTT. Together with reference TRBV29-1 and TRBJ1-4, the CDR3 gives the full variable domain: SAVISQKPSRDICQRGTSLTIQCQVDSQVTMMFWYRQQPGQSLTLIATANQGSEATYESGFVIDKFPISRPNLTFSTLTVSNMSPEDSSIYLCSVSQVTTNEKLFFGSGTQLSVL.

This clonotype was counted ten times or more. The chain has TRBV11-2 and TRBJ2-1; D is unresolved. Trimming took 5 bases from V and 14 from J, leaving 13 bases between them. Germline CDR1 and CDR2: SGHAT and FQNNGV. There are 11 residues in the CDR3. CDR3 amino acids: CASSQEARKFF. DNA of the CDR3: TGTGCCAGCAGCCAAGAGGCAAGGAAGTTCTTC.

The DNA for the CDR3 is TGTGCCAGCAGAGGGGATTCCTGGAGCGGGAGAAACTACAATGAGCAGTTCTTC. As protein: CASRGDSWSGRNYNEQFF. The chain joins TRBV6-1 to TRBJ2-1, with 8 bases identical to TRBD2. Germline values: CDR1 MNHNS, CDR2 SASEGT. V shed 6 bases, J shed 3 bases, and the junction held 16 bases outside the gene matches. This CDR3 spans 18 amino acids.

Notes on this clonotype: This likely comes from a read error, as the CDR3 has no conserved phenylalanine or tryptophan at its end. The chain joins TRBV3-1 to TRBJ2-1; 8 bases are shared with TRBD2. CDR3 size: 15 residues. J was trimmed by 0 bases and V by 8 bases; bases with no gene match: 6. CDR1 and CDR2 (germline): LGHDT, YNNKEL (reference sequence). The CDR3 sequence is CASCPGGSSYNEQFL. The CDR3 DNA reads TGTGCCAGCTGTCCGGGAGGGAGCTCCTACAATGAGCAGTTCTTA.

This clonotype occurred many times. V gene TRBV7-6 combines with J gene TRBJ1-3; possible D gene TRBD1, 6 bases. Germline CDR1 reads SGHVS; CDR2 reads FNYEAQ. The CDR3 runs 16 residues. V lost 4 bases to trimming and J lost 1 base, with 14 bases between them. For the CDR3, the DNA is TGTGCCAGCAGCTCCAGGGGCGGAACTTCTGGAAACACCATATATTTT. Translated, it gives CASSSRGGTSGNTIYF.